The 20 T cell receptor beta chains below come from one sample, sequenced in a study of blood T cell repertoires in COVID-19. The table came from immunoSEQ multiplex PCR; TCRdb's copy has only in-frame clones and leaves some out. The data show roughly 170,000 clones, 80% to 90% seen once. Sequencing was performed on peripheral blood. The receptors shown here come from a woman between 45 and 65 years old with COVID-19, enrolled during active disease.

The chain uses TRBV4-1 and TRBJ2-7; 8 nucleotides match TRBD1. V lost 4 bases and J lost 3; bases outside the gene matches: 14. This CDR3 is 17 amino acids long. The germline CDR1 and CDR2 sequences are MGHRA and YSYEKL. CDR3 loop: CASSRMQGAEGFYEQYF. In DNA form, the CDR3 reads TGCGCCAGCAGCCGGATGCAGGGGGCAGAGGGGTTCTACGAGCAGTACTTC.

This clone was detected once. Other DNA sequences in this sample translate to the same CDR3. The chain employs TRBV6-2 or TRBV6-3 and TRBJ2-3; 15 bases line up with TRBD2. Germline V CDR1 and CDR2: MNHEY, SVGEGT. Losses at the gene ends were 2 bases for V and 0 bases for J; bases not matched to a gene: 3. The CDR3 loop spans 18 amino acids. CDR3 sequence reads: CASSYGTSGGPSTDTQYF. The CDR3 nucleotides read TGTGCCAGCAGTTACGGGACTAGCGGGGGGCCTAGCACAGATACGCAGTATTTT.

The rearrangement links TRBV9 to TRBJ2-1; D gene unclear. The CDR3 is 14 amino acids. Germline-derived CDR1 and CDR2 are SGDLS and YYNGEE. V shed 0 bases and J shed 4 bases, with 8 bases lying between them. DNA of the CDR3: TGTGCCAGCAGCGTAGATCCAGATTACAATGAGCAGTTCTTC. Translated: CASSVDPDYNEQFF.

In nucleotides, the CDR3 is TGTGCCAGTAGCTCACAGACAGGCTCCACAGATACGCAGTATTTT. Residues: CASSSQTGSTDTQYF. The V call is TRBV19, the J call TRBJ2-3, with D perhaps TRBD1 (6 bases). The ends were cut back, 6 bases at V and 2 bases at J, with 15 bases in the middle. There are 15 residues in the CDR3. Germline V CDR1 and CDR2: LNHDA, SQIVND (reference sequence).

The V gene is TRBV7-2, the J gene TRBJ2-1, with a tentative D call TRBD1 (5 bases). CDR1 is SGHTA and CDR2 is FQGNSA in the germline V gene. The CDR3 length is 14 residues. Trimming left V 5 bases short and J 4 bases short, with 12 bases between. Written as DNA, the CDR3 is TGTGCCAGCAGCCGCGACACAGGATACAATGAGCAGTTCTTC. It yields the protein CASSRDTGYNEQFF.

CDR3 nucleotides: TGTGCCAGCAGCCCCGGGGGGAGCTCCTACAATGAGCAGTTCTTC. It codes for CASSPGGSSYNEQFF. V usage is TRBV5-5 and J usage is TRBJ2-1, with 7 bases identical to TRBD2. The CDR3 loop spans 15 amino acids. With V trimmed by 4 bases and J by 0 bases, 4 bases remained unmatched. CDR1 and CDR2 (germline): SGHKS, YYEKEE (reference sequence).

The chain uses TRBV19 and TRBJ2-7; 9 bases are shared with TRBD1. Per germline, CDR1 LNHDA and CDR2 SQIVND (reference sequence). The CDR3 runs 15 residues. Trimming removed 6 bases from V and 2 bases from J; junction bases left unmatched: 8. CDR3 nucleotide sequence: TGTGCCAGTAGGGGGGGGACAGGGACTCCCTACGAGCAGTACTTC. Translating gives CASRGGTGTPYEQYF.

V gene TRBV10-3 combines with J gene TRBJ1-2; D is uncertain. The V end was cut by 0 bases, the J end by 6 bases, with 14 bases between. This CDR3 is built from 15 residues. CDR1 is ENHRY, CDR2 SYGVKD, per germline. The CDR3: CAISESRGGLDGYTF. In DNA, the CDR3 is TGTGCCATCAGTGAGTCAAGAGGAGGGCTCGATGGCTACACCTTC.

The J gene is TRBJ2-5, the V gene TRBV19; the D is unclear. The CDR3 contains 12 residues. Germline CDR1 reads LNHDA; CDR2 reads SQIVND (reference sequence). V was shortened by 6 bases and J by 2 bases, with 7 bases between the two germline ends. For the CDR3, the DNA is TGTGCCAGTAGCTACGCACAAGAGACCCAGTACTTC. Translating gives CASSYAQETQYF.

The table lists this clone with many counts. The chain uses TRBV7-3 and TRBJ1-3; the D is unclear. CDR1 SGHTA and CDR2 FQGTGA come from the germline V gene. The CDR3 runs 15 residues. V lost 4 bases and J 2 bases, leaving 12 bases between the germline ends. The CDR3 here is CASSSAPGTGNTIYF. The DNA for the CDR3 is TGTGCCAGCAGCTCAGCCCCGGGAACTGGAAACACCATATATTTT.

V usage is TRBV28 and J usage is TRBJ2-7; weak D call: TRBD1 (5 bases). Germline V gene data show CDR1 as MDHEN and CDR2 as SYDVKM. The CDR3 runs to 17 residues. The V gene lost 5 bases and the J gene lost 3 bases, with 23 bases spanning the gap. CDR3 coding DNA: TGTGCCAGCAGTCCACGTCGTTGGGTAGGGGCGGACTACGAGCAGTACTTC. Amino acid sequence: CASSPRRWVGADYEQYF.

This clone occurred a few times. The chain combines TRBV6-5 with TRBJ1-5; tentatively, D is TRBD1 (5 bases). V shed 7 bases and J shed 0 bases, with 10 bases lying between them. This CDR3 contains 14 residues. CDR1 and CDR2 (germline): MNHEY, SVGAGI. CDR3 DNA: TGTGCCAGCATAAGGACATCTAGCAATCAGCCCCAGCATTTT. Translated: CASIRTSSNQPQHF.

The chain employs TRBV27 and TRBJ1-1, with a tentative D call TRBD1 (5 bases). The V gene lost 6 bases and the J gene lost 1 base, with 12 bases spanning the gap. The CDR3 length is 14 residues. Germline CDR1 and CDR2: MNHEY and SMNVEV (reference sequence). The CDR3 coding sequence is TGTGCCAGCAGGCCAGGGAGGGCGAACACTGAAGCTTTCTTT. Protein sequence: CASRPGRANTEAFF.

The V and J genes are TRBV18 and TRBJ2-1; tentative D call: TRBD1 (6 bases). The CDR3 spans 15 residues. The germline CDR1 and CDR2 sequences are KGHSH and LQKENI. Trimming cost V 2 bases and J 0 bases, with 8 bases left between them. For the CDR3, the DNA is TGTGCCAGCTCACCAGACAGGAGCTCCTACAATGAGCAGTTCTTC. Translating it yields CASSPDRSSYNEQFF.

The chain joins TRBV27 to TRBJ2-7, with 9 bases identical to TRBD2. Germline trimming cut 8 bases from V and 7 bases from J; bases unmatched to any gene: 18. The CDR3 covers 16 residues. The germline CDR1 and CDR2 sequences are MNHEY and SMNVEV (reference sequence). CDR3: CASARGLGLATEEQYF. In DNA, the CDR3 is TGTGCCAGCGCCAGGGGACTGGGACTAGCCACGGAAGAGCAGTACTTC.

With respect to this clone: Other DNA sequences from this sample encode an identical CDR3 as well. The chain is built from TRBV6-1 and TRBJ2-7; possible D gene TRBD2, 6 bases. V was clipped by 2 bases and J by 2 bases, with 10 bases between them. Germline CDR1 is MNHNS and CDR2 is SASEGT. This CDR3 is 14 amino acids long. CDR3 residues: CASSELGGTYEQYF. The CDR3 nucleotides read TGTGCCAGCAGTGAATTGGGAGGAACCTACGAGCAGTACTTC.

This clone showed up just once. The rearrangement links TRBV7-3 to TRBJ2-2, with 9 bases fitting TRBD2. Germline V lookup: CDR1 SGHTA, CDR2 FQGTGA. The CDR3 loop spans 16 amino acids. The V gene end was trimmed by 4 bases and the J gene end by 4 bases; junction bases not matched to a gene: 7. The CDR3 coding sequence is TGTGCCAGCAGCTGGGCTAGCGGGGTTGGCACCGGGGAGCTGTTTTTT. Protein: CASSWASGVGTGELFF. Full variable domain (rest looked up from reference TRBV7-3 and TRBJ2-2): GAGVSQTPSNKVTEKGKYVELRCDPISGHTALYWYRQSLGQGPEFLIYFQGTGAADDSGLPNDRFFAVRPEGSVSTLKIQRTERGDSAVYLCASSWASGVGTGELFFGEGSRLTVL.

V is TRBV7-2 and J is TRBJ2-1; 9 bases match TRBD1. Germline loops: CDR1 SGHTA, CDR2 FQGNSA. This CDR3 contains 17 residues. Germline trimming cut 3 bases from V and 3 bases from J; bases unmatched to any gene: 9. CDR3 sequence: CASSFRQGGLGYNEQFF. Here the CDR3 DNA reads TGTGCCAGCAGCTTCCGACAGGGGGGATTGGGCTACAATGAGCAGTTCTTC.

V and J are TRBV9 and TRBJ1-2, with 9 nucleotides matching TRBD1. The germline V gene encodes CDR1 SGDLS and CDR2 YYNGEE. The V and J ends lost 0 bases and 8 bases, in that order; junction bases with no gene match: 5. The CDR3 runs 14 residues. The DNA of the CDR3 is TGTGCCAGCAGCGTAGTGGGGACAGGGACCGGCTACACCTTC. Translated, it gives CASSVVGTGTGYTF.

The CDR3 loop is CASSPGQIQYF. The CDR3 DNA sequence: TGTGCCAGCTCACCGGGGCAAATTCAGTACTTC. This chain connects TRBV18 to TRBJ2-4, with a weak D call TRBD1 (5 bases). The CDR3 consists of 11 residues. The germline gives CDR1 KGHSH, CDR2 LQKENI. The V end lost 3 bases, the J end lost 10 bases, and 7 bases lay between the germline ends.